A single sample is the source of the 7 T cell receptor beta chains below, sequenced in a study of shared clonotypes between healthy human individuals. Terminally differentiated effector memory CD45RA+ cells were left out of the naive CD8 fraction, which was CD45RO-negative and positively selected for CCR7. Profiling relied on immunoSEQ multiplex PCR, and the TCRdb table lists in-frame clones only, not all of them. In the table there are approximately 600,000 clones, approximately 96% of which are singletons. Sequencing used naive CD8+ T cells sorted from blood. These receptors came from a woman in her 30s in good health.

This chain uses TRBV29-1 with TRBJ2-5; D ambiguous. This CDR3 is 13 amino acids long. Germline values: CDR1 SQVTM, CDR2 ANQGSEA. The V gene lost 4 bases and the J gene lost 1 base, with 10 bases spanning the gap. The chain's CDR3 is CSVGNPSQETQYF. For the CDR3, the DNA is TGCAGCGTTGGGAACCCGAGCCAAGAGACCCAGTACTTC.

As concerns this clone: A read error may account for a junction end that differs from germline. The gene calls are TRBV10-1 and TRBJ2-7; TRBD2 might be the D (6 bases). Germline V CDR1 and CDR2: WNHNN, SYGVQD (reference sequence). The CDR3 has 13 amino acids. CDR3 in amino acids: CASRGEASSEQYF. CDR3 DNA sequence: TGCGCCAGCAGGGGGGAGGCCTCCTCCGAGCAGTACTTC.

The J gene is TRBJ1-1, the V gene TRBV2; 7 nucleotides align to TRBD1. The ends lost 2 bases at V and 6 bases at J; junction bases unmatched: 6. CDR3 length: 14 residues. Germline loops: CDR1 SNHLY, CDR2 FYNNEI. The CDR3 loop is CASSEPGGGPEAFF. The DNA for the CDR3 is TGTGCCAGCAGTGAACCTGGAGGGGGCCCTGAAGCTTTCTTT. The full variable domain, in which reference TRBV2 and TRBJ1-1 provide the parts outside the CDR3, is EPEVTQTPSHQVTQMGQEVILRCVPISNHLYFYWYRQILGQKVEFLVSFYNNEISEKSEIFDDQFSVERPDGSNFTLKIRSTKLEDSAMYFCASSEPGGGPEAFFGQGTRLTVV.

The chain joins TRBV7-6 to TRBJ2-1, with 7 bases aligning to TRBD2. The junction had 7 bases not matched to a gene; V was cut back by 5 bases and J by 6 bases. The CDR3 is made up of 14 amino acids. Germline assignment: CDR1 SGHVS and CDR2 FNYEAQ. CDR3 in amino acids: CASSLRGRSNEQFF. The CDR3 bases are TGTGCCAGCAGCCTGCGCGGGAGATCCAATGAGCAGTTCTTC.

CDR3 nucleotide sequence: TGTGCCAGCAGTCCACTCCGGGACAGGTTTCTCTACGAGCAGTACTTC. Amino acids: CASSPLRDRFLYEQYF. This sequence joins TRBV27 and TRBJ2-7; 8 nucleotides agree with TRBD1. The CDR3 contains 16 residues. CDR1 is MNHEY and CDR2 is SMNVEV in the germline V gene (reference sequence). V lost 5 bases to trimming and J lost 3 bases; unmatched junction nucleotides: 12.

This clone appeared once. The genes are TRBV11-2 and TRBJ2-1; 11 nucleotides align to TRBD2. Germline lookup yields CDR1 SGHAT and CDR2 FQNNGV. The CDR3 is 17 residues long. With V trimmed by 3 bases and J by 4 bases, 8 bases remained unmatched. The DNA of the CDR3 is TGTGCCAGCAGCTTCACCTTCTCTAGCGGGAGGTACAATGAGCAGTTCTTC. Amino acid sequence: CASSFTFSSGRYNEQFF. The full variable domain, rest sourced from reference TRBV11-2 and TRBJ2-1, is EAGVAQSPRYKIIEKRQSVAFWCNPISGHATLYWYQQILGQGPKLLIQFQNNGVVDDSQLPKDRFSAERLKGVDSTLKIQPAKLEDSAVYLCASSFTFSSGRYNEQFFGPGTRLTVL.

The V call is TRBV19, the J call TRBJ1-2; 7 nucleotides line up with TRBD1. The germline V gene has CDR1 LNHDA and CDR2 SQIVND (reference sequence). The junction had 13 bases not matched to a gene; V was cut back by 9 bases and J by 3 bases. The CDR3 has 15 residues. The CDR3 is CASSPYRGEYYGYTF. The CDR3 DNA reads as TGTGCCAGCTCTCCCTACAGGGGTGAATACTATGGCTACACCTTC.